This T cell receptor (beta chain) was sequenced in a study of blood T cell repertoires in COVID-19. Overall study: Acute and convalescent COVID-19 specimens originated in the United States, Italy and Spain. Sample material is recorded as cDNA or gDNA derived from T cells, B-cell-depleted T cells, or PBMCs.

Source study methods: The assay estimated nucleated cells by amplifying reference gene primers. Only in-frame clones appear in the TCRdb table, and some are missing; sequencing was by immunoSEQ multiplex PCR. V, J and clone size are those of that table, while D and trimming were read from the DNA. The data contain more than 300,000 clones, around 90% of them singletons. CDR3 length: 15 amino acids. J was trimmed by 3 bases and V by 3 bases; bases with no gene match: 4. The germline CDR1 and CDR2 sequences are KGHSH and LQKENI. This clone has just a few counts. The chain couples TRBV18 to TRBJ2-7, with 11 bases aligning to TRBD2. The sample consisted of peripheral blood. This clonotype was sampled from a woman between 18 and 29 years old who had recovered from COVID-19. CDR3 bases: TGTGCCAGCTCACCGGGACTAGCGGAGGTCTACGAGCAGTACGTC. Encoded protein: CASSPGLAEVYEQYV.